This T cell receptor beta chain emerged from a study of post-analysis software for immune sequencing data. The TCR beta cDNA libraries contained unique molecular identifiers. TCRdb independently ran MiXCR on the PCR reads; one entry per CDR3 protein. Here the sample spans approximately 730,000 distinct CDR3 sequences, 25% to 30% being singletons. Study-wide points: The F measure placed samples prepared in the same batch into strongly shared clusters. Significantly lower normalized Chao1 diversity was found in patients with multiple sclerosis relative to controls.

As for this clonotype: What it binds is unknown.

The clonotype comes from a girl aged 5-17 years with multiple sclerosis. The sequenced sample was blood.

CDR3 in amino acids: CASSLDGAGELFF. The DNA for the CDR3 is TGTGCCAGCAGCTTAGATGGGGCCGGGGAGCTGTTTTTT. V usage is TRBV7-6 and J usage is TRBJ2-2; no reliable D call. The germline gives CDR1 SGHVS, CDR2 FNYEAQ. The CDR3 loop spans 13 amino acids. V was cut by 1 base and J by 6 bases, with 6 bases left in between.